Listed below are T cell receptor beta chains from one sample, sequenced in a study of Ad26.COV2.S vaccination and SARS-CoV-2 variants. Assay used: immunoSEQ multiplex PCR; TCRdb lists only in-frame clones, some missing. Of approximately 350,000 clones detected, 83% appear once; the ten largest clones hold approximately 7.8%. The material was peripheral blood, obtained in a trial of Ad26.COV2.S vaccine versus placebo. Receptors were obtained from a person between 18 and 65 years old who received the Ad26.COV2.S COVID-19 vaccine or a placebo. Both conserved end residues are part of each CDR3. A D gene is named only where the DNA matches it firmly. Size is omitted from some rows. Given values are once, few, many or a class for expanded clones.

once TRBJ2-7 TRBV3-1/TRBV3-2 NA TGTGCCAGCAGCCGGGGATCCCACGAGCAGTACTTC CASSRGSHEQYF
NA TRBJ1-2 TRBV5-1 NA TGCGCCAGCAGCTTGGGAGTCGGGGGCGCCGACGGCTACACCTTC CASSLGVGGADGYTF
NA TRBJ1-3 TRBV6-1 TRBD1 TGTGCCAGCAGTGAATCTTTGGCTGTGGACAGGGTTGGAAACACCATATATTTT CASSESLAVDRVGNTIYF
NA TRBJ1-2 TRBV6-5 TRBD1 TGTGCCAGCACCGGGACAGGGTATGGCTACACCTTC CASTGTGYGYTF
NA TRBJ2-2 TRBV10-2 NA TGCGCCAGCAGCCTCGGACCTCCGGTCACCGGGGAGCTGTTTTTT CASSLGPPVTGELFF
NA TRBJ1-2 TRBV5-5 TRBD1 TGTGCCAGCAGGGGACAGGTCCCTGGCTACACCTTC CASRGQVPGYTF
NA TRBJ1-1 TRBV9 NA TGTGCCAGCAGCGTGAGACGGAACACTGAAGCTTTCTTT CASSVRRNTEAFF
NA TRBJ2-3 TRBV6-5 TRBD1 TGTGCCAGCAGTTACAGGACAGGAGATACGCAGTATTTT CASSYRTGDTQYF
few TRBJ1-3 TRBV11-2 NA TGTGCCAGCAGCTCGGGACTTCCGAGCTCTGGAAACACCATATATTTT CASSSGLPSSGNTIYF
NA TRBJ2-7 TRBV27 NA TGTGCCAGCAGCTTAAAGCATGGGGCCCCCCAGGAGCAGTACTTC CASSLKHGAPQEQYF
NA TRBJ1-1 TRBV9 TRBD1 TGTGCCAGCAGCGTCACAGGGGAGAACACTGAAGCTTTCTTT CASSVTGENTEAFF
NA TRBJ2-3 TRBV6-5 NA TGTGCCAGCAGTTACTGGGCCGGTTCCACAGATACGCAGTATTTT CASSYWAGSTDTQYF
once TRBJ2-2 TRBV4-2 TRBD1 TGTGCCAGCAGCCAAGGACAGGGTAGCGTCACCGGGGAGCTGTTTTTT CASSQGQGSVTGELFF
NA TRBJ2-7 TRBV11-2 NA TGTGCCAGCACCAAAGACTACACTCTCGAGCAGTACTTC CASTKDYTLEQYF
once TRBJ1-4 TRBV18 NA TGTGCCAGCTCACCACCCGGGACGCAACATGAAAAACTGTTTTTT CASSPPGTQHEKLFF
NA TRBJ2-1 TRBV2 TRBD2 TGTGCCAGCAGCTACGGACTAGCGACAAACTCCTACAATGAGCAGTTCTTC CASSYGLATNSYNEQFF
NA TRBJ2-1 TRBV19 TRBD2 TGTGCCAGTAGTGGCTGGACTAGCGATAGCTCCTACAATGAGCAGTTCTTC CASSGWTSDSSYNEQFF
NA TRBJ2-2 TRBV4-2 TRBD2 TGTGCCAGCAGCCAAGCCGGGACTAGCGCCACCGGGGAGCTGTTTTTT CASSQAGTSATGELFF
once TRBJ2-1 TRBV15 TRBD2 TGTGCCACCAGGCCCTCAAGCGGGAGCAATGAGCAGTTCTTC CATRPSSGSNEQFF
NA TRBJ1-1 TRBV10-1 NA TGCGCCAGGACCGACAGTGAAGCTTTCTTT CARTDSEAFF
NA TRBJ1-5 TRBV7-2 NA TGTGCCAGCAGTTACGACTGGGGGAACGGACAGCCCCAGCATTTT CASSYDWGNGQPQHF
NA TRBJ1-5 TRBV12-3/TRBV12-4 NA TGTGCCAGCACCCTACAAGGCAATCAGCCCCAGCATTTT CASTLQGNQPQHF
NA TRBJ2-7 TRBV11-1 TRBD2 TGTGCCAGCAGCCCTCTAGCGGGGGGCTCCTACGAGCAGTACTTC CASSPLAGGSYEQYF
NA TRBJ1-5 TRBV4-3 NA TGCGCCAGCAGCCATGGGAATAATCAGCCCCAGCATTTT CASSHGNNQPQHF
NA TRBJ2-2 TRBV5-1 NA TGCGCCAGCAGCCCGGCGGGACAGATCACCGGGGAGCTGTTTTTT CASSPAGQITGELFF